This T cell receptor (beta chain) was sequenced in a study of T cells in Graves' hyperthyroidism and ophthalmopathy. This clonotype was seen repeatedly, ten times or more. The investigators amplified TCR beta CDR3 regions from RNA transcripts. TCR CDR3 regions were first amplified by RT-PCR with HTBI primers. TCRdb ran MiXCR on the multiplex PCR reads and lists one entry per CDR3 protein. The table lists hundreds of thousands of distinct CDR3 sequences, less than 15% of them singletons. In germline, CDR1 is LNHDA, CDR2 SQIVND (reference sequence). CDR3 length: 14 amino acids. Deletions cut 3 bases from V and 4 bases from J, with 12 bases between.

Sequencing used blood. The receptor was derived from a woman younger than 35 with Graves' hyperthyroidism. The chain couples TRBV19 to TRBJ1-1, with D uncertain. CDR3 loop: CASSIGEKGTEAFF. The DNA of the CDR3 is TGTGCCAGTAGTATCGGAGAGAAAGGCACTGAAGCTTTCTTT.